These 25 T cell receptor beta chains were sequenced from one sample in a study of CD8+ T cells in alopecia areata. As to treatment: oral pan-JAK inhibitor, 5-10 mg twice daily. Those with alopecia areata gave lesional scalp punch biopsies and peripheral blood. cDNA prepared by RNA extraction and subsequent reverse transcription served as the template for sequencing. TCRdb keeps only in-frame clones here, not all; method: immunoSEQ multiplex PCR. The table records approximately 1,500 clones, 75% of them present only once. The input for sequencing was skin, taken at week 24, from a patient treated with tofacitinib. Receptors were obtained from a human donor with alopecia areata.

DNA of the CDR3: TGCGCCAGCAGCCAAGAAGGCAGCGGGGCTGGGGCCAACGTCCTGACTTTC. This translates into CASSQEGSGAGANVLTF. This chain uses TRBV4-1 with TRBJ2-6; TRBD2 agrees at 7 bases. The CDR3 loop spans 17 amino acids. CDR1 and CDR2 (germline): MGHRA, YSYEKL. Losses at the gene ends were 0 bases for V and 2 bases for J; bases not matched to a gene: 4.

V gene TRBV5-1 combines with J gene TRBJ2-3; 7 bases are shared with TRBD1. The CDR3 length is 16 residues. J was trimmed by 6 bases and V by 0 bases; bases with no gene match: 10. CDR1 and CDR2 (germline): SGHRS, YFSETQ. The CDR3 spells CASSLEGGRPGDTQYF. Written as DNA, the CDR3 is TGCGCCAGCAGCTTGGAAGGGGGCAGGCCAGGGGATACGCAGTATTTT.

V is TRBV5-6 and J is TRBJ1-2; D gene unclear. This CDR3 has 15 amino acids. Germline V lookup: CDR1 SGHDT, CDR2 YYEEEE. V shed 2 bases and J shed 8 bases, with 19 bases lying between them. CDR3 DNA sequence: TGTGCCAGCAGCTTACCGGGCTCGGCGGTCGACGGCTACACCTTC. Its protein is CASSLPGSAVDGYTF. Based on the CDR3 plus reference TRBV5-6 and TRBJ1-2, the full variable domain is DAGVTQSPTHLIKTRGQQVTLRCSPKSGHDTVSWYQQALGQGPQFIFQYYEEEERQRGNFPDRFSGHQFPNYSSELNVNALLLGDSALYLCASSLPGSAVDGYTFGSGTRLTVV.

The J gene is TRBJ2-3, the V gene TRBV5-8; D not resolved. V was shortened by 3 bases and J by 6 bases, with 8 bases between the two germline ends. The germline V gene encodes CDR1 SGHTS and CDR2 YDEGEE. The length of the CDR3 is 12 residues. The CDR3 is CASSSPRDTQYF. The CDR3 DNA reads TGTGCCAGCAGCTCTCCACGGGATACGCAGTATTTT. Full variable domain (remainder filled in from reference TRBV5-8 and TRBJ2-3): EAGVTQSPTHLIKTRGQQATLRCSPISGHTSVYWYQQALGLGLQFLLWYDEGEERNRGNFPPRFSGRQFPNYSSELNVNALELEDSALYLCASSSPRDTQYFGPGTRLTVL.

The V and J genes are TRBV4-1 and TRBJ2-1; D not resolved. From germline, CDR1 is MGHRA and CDR2 YSYEKL. V lost 1 base to trimming and J lost 0 bases, with 10 bases between them. The CDR3 sequence is 16 residues long. The CDR3 sequence: CASSQVDIISYNEQFF. The CDR3 DNA follows: TGCGCCAGCAGCCAAGTCGACATCATCTCCTACAATGAGCAGTTCTTC.

V is TRBV18 and J is TRBJ1-4; a weak D match, TRBD1 (6 bases). Trimming left V 2 bases short and J 4 bases short, with 8 bases between. This CDR3 is 14 amino acids long. The germline V gene has CDR1 KGHSH and CDR2 LQKENI. The CDR3, as DNA: TGTGCCAGCTCACCAGGACAGTATAATGAAAAACTGTTTTTT. It translates to CASSPGQYNEKLFF.

The chain uses TRBV2 and TRBJ2-1; 12 bases align to TRBD2. The CDR3 extends over 20 amino acids. With V trimmed by 6 bases and J by 0 bases, 15 bases remained unmatched. Per germline, CDR1 SNHLY and CDR2 FYNNEI. For the CDR3, the DNA is TGTGCCAGCAGCGAATTCCCGGGACTAGCGGGCGACAGCTCCTACAATGAGCAGTTCTTC. Translated, it gives CASSEFPGLAGDSSYNEQFF.

J is TRBJ2-3 and V is TRBV5-1, with D uncertain. Trimming took off 5 bases at V and 5 bases at J, with 9 bases between the two ends. This CDR3 spans 12 amino acids. Germline V lookup: CDR1 SGHRS, CDR2 YFSETQ. Here the CDR3 reads CASRYQGDTQYF. CDR3 nucleotides: TGCGCCAGCAGGTACCAAGGAGATACGCAGTATTTT.

There are a few counts of this clone. The chain carries TRBV14 and TRBJ2-7; D is unclear. Germline V gene data show CDR1 as SGHDN and CDR2 as FVKESK. CDR3 length: 15 amino acids. V was pared by 1 base and J by 2 bases, with 12 bases between. CDR3 loop: CASSQGGGYAYEQYF. CDR3 sequence (DNA): TGTGCCAGCAGCCAAGGGGGTGGTTACGCCTACGAGCAGTACTTC.

This chain joins TRBV25-1 and TRBJ1-2; tentative D call: TRBD1 (6 bases). The V end was cut by 2 bases, the J end by 4 bases, with 8 bases between. There are 13 residues in the CDR3. In germline, CDR1 is MGHDK, CDR2 SYGVNS. The CDR3 DNA follows: TGTGCCAGCAGTGAAGGGGGCCCCTATGGCTACACCTTC. It yields the protein CASSEGGPYGYTF.

This clone was counted a few times. This chain uses TRBV7-8 with TRBJ2-1; 8 nucleotides match TRBD2. This CDR3 spans 16 amino acids. Germline CDR1 reads SGHVS; CDR2 reads FQNEAQ. V lost 5 bases and J lost 4; bases outside the gene matches: 10. CDR3 residues: CASSPIQRGPYNEQFF. The CDR3, as DNA: TGTGCCAGCAGCCCAATTCAGCGGGGGCCTTACAATGAGCAGTTCTTC.

The chain uses TRBV6-1 and TRBJ1-5, with D possibly being TRBD1 (5 bases). V shed 8 bases and J shed 0 bases, with 8 bases lying between them. Germline CDR1 MNHNS, CDR2 SASEGT. This CDR3 is built from 13 residues. The CDR3 DNA is TGTGCCAGCCGAGACAGTAGCAATCAGCCCCAGCATTTT. Amino acids: CASRDSSNQPQHF.

The V and J genes are TRBV6-9 and TRBJ2-1; D is ambiguous. V dropped 3 bases and J dropped 3 bases, with 15 bases sitting between them. The CDR3 sequence is 16 residues long. Germline CDR1 and CDR2: MNHGY and SVAAGI. CDR3 DNA: TGTGCCAGCAGTTACTCGAACCCCCGAGACTACAATGAGCAGTTCTTC. Protein product: CASSYSNPRDYNEQFF.

This chain joins TRBV6-5 and TRBJ1-5; no clear D gene. V was clipped by 4 bases and J by 4 bases, with 8 bases between them. This CDR3 has 13 amino acids. CDR1 and CDR2 from the germline V gene are MNHEY and SVGAGI. The CDR3 coding sequence is TGTGCCAGCAGTTCCCAACAGAATCAGCCCCAGCATTTT. Translation gives CASSSQQNQPQHF.

This rearrangement joins TRBV5-6 to TRBJ2-7; no reliable D call. V lost 4 bases to trimming and J lost 2 bases, with 7 bases between them. The CDR3 runs 12 residues. Germline CDR1 reads SGHDT; CDR2 reads YYEEEE. CDR3 amino acids: CASSLAPYEQYF. In DNA, the CDR3 is TGTGCCAGCAGCCTGGCACCCTACGAGCAGTACTTC.

This chain uses TRBV5-1 with TRBJ2-1, with 7 bases that match TRBD1. This CDR3 has 12 residues. J gave up 6 bases and V 9 bases, and 6 bases lay outside the gene matches. Germline V gene data show CDR1 as SGHRS and CDR2 as YFSETQ. This CDR3 reads CATGTASNEQFF. The CDR3 DNA reads as TGCGCCACCGGGACAGCAAGCAATGAGCAGTTCTTC.

The chain has TRBV28 and TRBJ2-2; 12 positions agree with TRBD2. The germline CDR1 and CDR2 sequences are MDHEN and SYDVKM. V dropped 0 bases and J dropped 8; count of bases not matched to a gene: 7. The length of the CDR3 is 17 residues. The CDR3 is CASSLWVLAGGPGELFF. The CDR3 DNA follows: TGTGCCAGCAGTTTATGGGTACTAGCGGGGGGCCCAGGGGAGCTGTTTTTT.

The chain carries TRBV2 and TRBJ1-4; 12 bases are a match to TRBD1. The V and J ends lost 6 bases and 10 bases, in that order; junction bases with no gene match: 6. Looked up from germline, CDR1 is SNHLY and CDR2 is FYNNEI. CDR3 length equals 14 residues. The CDR3 DNA reads TGTGCCAGCAGCGGGACAGGGGGCGGCGGAAAACTGTTTTTT. As protein: CASSGTGGGGKLFF.

V is TRBV6-6 and J is TRBJ1-2; D may be TRBD1 (5 bases). The V gene's germline CDR1 is MNHNY and CDR2 SVGAGI (reference sequence). V dropped 2 bases and J dropped 3 bases, with 13 bases sitting between them. The CDR3 covers 15 residues. CDR3: CASSYEGRKDYGYTF. The CDR3, as DNA: TGTGCCAGCAGTTACGAGGGGCGGAAGGACTATGGCTACACCTTC.

In its sample, this clone was seen once. The chain combines TRBV20-1 with TRBJ1-4; no clear D. Germline assignment: CDR1 DFQATT and CDR2 SNEGSKA (reference sequence). Deletions cut 6 bases from V and 7 bases from J, with 9 bases between. This CDR3 contains 11 residues. The chain's CDR3 is CSAPSAEKLFF. DNA of the CDR3: TGCAGTGCCCCGAGTGCTGAAAAACTGTTTTTT.

This clone came up a few times. The junction departs from germline at one end; a sequencing error may be responsible. The chain combines TRBV4-1 with TRBJ2-1, with D tentatively TRBD1 (6 bases). Per germline, CDR1 MGHRA and CDR2 YSYEKL. The CDR3 length is 14 residues. DNA for the CDR3: TGCGCCAGCAGCCGAGCACAGGGCTACGATGAGCAGTTCTTC. As protein: CASSRAQGYDEQFF.

The chain is built from TRBV5-4 and TRBJ2-5; D call uncertain. The germline V gene encodes CDR1 SGHNT and CDR2 YYREEE (reference sequence). The CDR3 runs 14 residues. Deletions cut 0 bases from V and 2 bases from J, with 8 bases between. The CDR3 region is CASSLERSQETQYF. The CDR3 region has the DNA TGTGCCAGCAGCTTGGAACGAAGTCAAGAGACCCAGTACTTC.

The chain recombines TRBV14 with TRBJ2-7, with D perhaps TRBD1 or TRBD2 (5 bases each). The length of the CDR3 is 15 residues. Germline CDR1 reads SGHDN; CDR2 reads FVKESK. V dropped 2 bases and J dropped 2 bases, with 13 bases sitting between them. Here the CDR3 DNA reads TGTGCCAGCAGCCAAATTAACAGGAGGACCTACGAGCAGTACTTC. Translated, it gives CASSQINRRTYEQYF.

The chain uses TRBV5-1 and TRBJ2-2, with 7 bases that match TRBD2. The trim removed 4 bases at V and 0 bases at J, leaving 12 bases unmatched. CDR1 SGHRS and CDR2 YFSETQ come from the germline V gene. This CDR3 contains 18 residues. The CDR3 here is CASSRKGLAASNTGELFF. In nucleotides, the CDR3 is TGCGCCAGCAGCAGAAAGGGGCTAGCGGCATCGAACACCGGGGAGCTGTTTTTT.

The rearrangement links TRBV29-1 to TRBJ2-6, with D perhaps TRBD2 (5 bases). V lost 4 bases and J 3 bases, leaving 16 bases between the germline ends. This CDR3 has 16 amino acids. Germline V CDR1 and CDR2: SQVTM, ANQGSEA. This CDR3 reads CSVGRRGRGGANVLTF. The CDR3 DNA follows: TGCAGCGTTGGGCGGAGAGGGAGAGGTGGGGCCAACGTCCTGACTTTC. The full variable domain, completed using reference TRBV29-1 and TRBJ2-6, is SAVISQKPSRDICQRGTSLTIQCQVDSQVTMMFWYRQQPGQSLTLIATANQGSEATYESGFVIDKFPISRPNLTFSTLTVSNMSPEDSSIYLCSVGRRGRGGANVLTFGAGSRLTVL.